Listed below are T cell receptor beta chains from one sample, sequenced in a study of blood T cell repertoires in COVID-19. Some clones are missing from TCRdb's copy, which holds only in-frame ones; the method was immunoSEQ multiplex PCR. The table has tens of thousands of clones, approximately 87% seen once. The sample was peripheral blood. All receptors derive from a human donor in a cohort sampled during active COVID-19. Each CDR3 is given with its conserved first and last residue. D genes are given only for firm matches. Expanded clones are given a class, and other clones once, few, many or no size at all.

j_call d_call v_call clone_size cdr3_aa cdr3_nt
TRBJ2-3 TRBD2 TRBV28 NA CASSPTSGRADTQYF TGTGCCAGCAGTCCGACTAGCGGGAGGGCAGATACGCAGTATTTT
TRBJ1-2 TRBD1 TRBV28 NA CASRLQGARDYGYTF TGTGCCAGCAGACTACAGGGGGCGCGGGACTATGGCTACACCTTC
TRBJ1-4 NA TRBV6-1 NA CASSEGLREKLFF TGTGCCAGCAGTGAAGGGCTCAGGGAAAAACTGTTTTTT
TRBJ2-2 TRBD1 TRBV19 once CASSIYTGQGNTGELFF TGTGCCAGTAGTATTTATACTGGACAGGGGAACACCGGGGAGCTGTTTTTT
TRBJ1-1 NA TRBV6-5 NA CASSFSGGTEAFF TGTGCCAGCAGTTTCTCGGGGGGCACTGAAGCTTTCTTT
TRBJ1-3 NA TRBV6-5 NA CASSTGTSGNTIYF TGTGCCAGCAGCACAGGGACCTCTGGAAACACCATATATTTT
TRBJ2-7 NA TRBV18 NA CASSPRAGDYEQYF TGTGCCAGCTCACCACGGGCAGGGGACTACGAGCAGTACTTC
TRBJ2-3 TRBD2 TRBV5-1 NA CASSFEASGKVRDTQYF TGCGCCAGCAGCTTTGAGGCTAGCGGGAAGGTTAGGGATACGCAGTATTTT
TRBJ2-1 TRBD2 TRBV7-3 NA CASSSGLAGVSEQFF TGTGCCAGCAGCTCGGGACTAGCGGGAGTAAGTGAGCAGTTCTTC
TRBJ1-1 NA TRBV15 NA CATSRTLAGGDTEAFF TGTGCCACCAGCAGAACACTTGCGGGGGGGGACACTGAAGCTTTCTTT
TRBJ2-1 TRBD2 TRBV14 NA CASSLSGGMNEQFF TGTGCCAGCAGCCTTAGCGGGGGCATGAATGAGCAGTTCTTC
TRBJ2-1 NA TRBV11-2 NA CASSLGANSLGEQFF TGTGCCAGCAGCTTGGGGGCGAATTCCCTAGGTGAGCAGTTCTTC
TRBJ2-3 NA TRBV5-1 NA CASSAVVPDTQYF TGCGCCAGCAGCGCAGTGGTGCCAGATACGCAGTATTTT
TRBJ2-2 TRBD1 TRBV19 NA CASSIYYGGDRGALVTGELFF TGTGCCAGTAGTATCTATTACGGGGGTGACAGGGGAGCTCTCGTCACCGGGGAGCTGTTTTTT
TRBJ1-1 NA TRBV27 NA CASSLFRGQFPNTEAFF TGTGCCAGCAGTTTATTTAGAGGACAGTTCCCGAACACTGAAGCTTTCTTT
TRBJ1-2 TRBD1 TRBV6-5 NA CASIRDRGRYGYTF TGTGCCAGCATCCGGGACAGGGGACGCTATGGCTACACCTTC
TRBJ1-6 NA TRBV13 few CASSPLGSYNSPLHF TGTGCCAGCAGCCCCCTCGGGTCCTATAATTCACCCCTCCACTTT
TRBJ2-3 NA TRBV28 NA CASGLRGGTGTTDTQYF TGTGCCAGTGGTCTACGCGGGGGGACAGGGACCACAGATACGCAGTATTTT
TRBJ2-7 NA TRBV5-5 NA CASSKQGFLNYEQYF TGTGCCAGCAGCAAACAGGGATTTTTGAACTACGAGCAGTACTTC
TRBJ2-5 TRBD1 TRBV2 NA CASSEAQGTQETQYF TGTGCCAGCAGTGAAGCACAGGGGACCCAAGAGACCCAGTACTTC
TRBJ1-6 NA TRBV7-9 few CASSLDQPGNSPLHF TGTGCCAGCAGCTTAGATCAGCCAGGGAATTCACCCCTCCACTTT
TRBJ1-1 TRBD1 TRBV6-2/TRBV6-3 NA CASSLAGQGVNTEAFF TGTGCCAGCAGTCTCGCCGGACAGGGGGTTAACACTGAAGCTTTCTTT
TRBJ1-5 NA TRBV3-1/TRBV3-2 NA CASSQESTGPYPQHF TGTGCCAGCAGCCAAGAGTCGACAGGCCCGTATCCCCAGCATTTT
TRBJ1-5 NA TRBV27 NA CASSFIGGQPQHF TGTGCCAGCAGTTTCATCGGAGGGCAGCCCCAGCATTTT
TRBJ1-2 TRBD1 TRBV28 NA CASSPSRLGQGDFYGYTF TGTGCCAGCAGTCCATCCAGGTTGGGACAGGGGGATTTCTATGGCTACACCTTC
TRBJ2-7 NA TRBV11-2 NA CASSLEGPEQYF TGTGCCAGCAGCTTAGAGGGGCCCGAGCAGTACTTC
TRBJ2-7 TRBD1 TRBV7-9 NA CASSSLPGTGYEQYF TGTGCCAGCAGCTCGCTCCCTGGGACAGGCTACGAGCAGTACTTC
TRBJ2-1 NA TRBV25-1 NA CASSRPGGGHNEQFF TGTGCCAGCAGTAGACCAGGTGGGGGCCACAATGAGCAGTTCTTC
TRBJ1-5 NA TRBV19 NA CASKDKQGYNNQPQHF TGTGCCAGTAAGGACAAACAAGGATATAACAATCAGCCCCAGCATTTT
TRBJ2-1 NA TRBV11-2 NA CASSQNTYNEQFF TGTGCCAGCAGCCAAAACACCTACAATGAGCAGTTCTTC
TRBJ2-5 NA TRBV3-1/TRBV3-2 NA CASSQDRGMLAETQYF TGTGCCAGCAGCCAAGATCGAGGGATGCTCGCAGAGACCCAGTACTTC
TRBJ2-1 TRBD2 TRBV28 NA CASSLRLAGEVEQFF TGTGCCAGCAGTTTAAGACTAGCGGGAGAAGTTGAGCAGTTCTTC
TRBJ1-5 TRBD1 TRBV19 NA CASRGTAYSNQPQHF TGTGCCAGCCGAGGGACAGCGTATAGCAATCAGCCCCAGCATTTT